This T cell receptor (beta chain) was sequenced for a study of OX40 agonist ivuxolimab in advanced cancers. Across the whole study: Patients undergoing dose escalation presented with hepatocellular carcinoma, melanoma, renal cell or head and neck cancer. Study-level results: In general, CD8+ T cells held more expanded clones than CD4+ did, on average.

No patient had autoimmune disease or received systemic immunosuppression. Only in-frame clones appear in the TCRdb table, and some are missing; sequencing was by immunoSEQ multiplex PCR. The data contain 26,000 or so clones, less than 85% of them singletons. Notes on this clone: The antigen remains unidentified.

This CDR3 is 13 amino acids long. Per germline, CDR1 MDHEN and CDR2 SYDVKM. Trimming removed 6 bases from V and 5 bases from J, with 11 bases in between. The origin of this receptor is an adult with an advanced solid tumor such as melanoma, head and neck, liver or kidney cancer. The chain is built from TRBV28 and TRBJ1-5; no definite D call. The specimen was CD4+ or CD8+ T cells sorted from blood, collected in a trial of the OX40 agonist ivuxolimab. The CDR3 is CASSPDGDQPQHF. The CDR3 coding sequence is TGTGCCAGCAGCCCGGACGGAGATCAGCCCCAGCATTTT.